The text below deals with one T cell receptor (beta chain). The assay was immunoSEQ multiplex PCR, and TCRdb's table has in-frame clones only and misses some. The sample records some 250,000 clones, over 70% being singletons. This CDR3 comprises 13 residues. V was pared by 1 base and J by 3 bases, with 4 bases between. This sample stems from a study of blood T cell repertoires in COVID-19. Sequencing used peripheral blood. The TCR sequence derives from a woman aged 80 or over with acute or convalescent COVID-19. This rearrangement joins TRBV12-3 or TRBV12-4 to TRBJ2-1; D not certain. CDR3 loop: CASSLGLYNEQFF. The CDR3 DNA follows: TGTGCCAGCAGTTTAGGACTCTACAATGAGCAGTTCTTC.